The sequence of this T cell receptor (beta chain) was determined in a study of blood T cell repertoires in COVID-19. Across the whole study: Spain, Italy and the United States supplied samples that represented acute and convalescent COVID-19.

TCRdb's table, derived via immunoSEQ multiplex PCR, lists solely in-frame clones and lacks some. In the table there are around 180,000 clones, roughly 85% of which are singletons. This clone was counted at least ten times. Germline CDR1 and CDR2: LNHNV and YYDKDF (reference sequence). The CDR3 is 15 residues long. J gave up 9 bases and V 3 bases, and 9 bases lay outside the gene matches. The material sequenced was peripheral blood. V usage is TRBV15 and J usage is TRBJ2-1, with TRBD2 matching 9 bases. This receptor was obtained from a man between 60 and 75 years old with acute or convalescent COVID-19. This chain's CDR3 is CATSRSSGNVVEQFF. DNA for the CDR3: TGTGCCACCAGCAGGTCTAGCGGGAATGTAGTTGAGCAGTTCTTC.